These 21 T cell receptor beta chains were all obtained from the same sample, sequenced in a study of PD-1 blockade in classical Hodgkin lymphoma. Each patient relapsed following autologous stem cell transplantation, and prior brentuximab vedotin exposure differed. Clones were read by immunoSEQ multiplex PCR, and TCRdb kept only the in-frame ones, dropping some. The sample includes roughly 90,000 clones, roughly four fifths of them seen just once. The material sequenced was peripheral blood mononuclear cells (PBMCs), taken before the second cycle of nivolumab. These receptors originate from a human donor with classical Hodgkin lymphoma.

The J gene is TRBJ2-5, the V gene TRBV19, with 9 nucleotides matching TRBD2. Germline V CDR1 and CDR2: LNHDA, SQIVND (reference sequence). CDR3 length: 14 amino acids. The DNA of the CDR3 is TGTGCGAAGGAATCAGCGGGAGGCTGCGAGACCCAGTACTTC. Amino acid sequence: CAKESAGGCETQYF.

CDR3 DNA: TGTGCCAGCAGCTTAGCGGGGACAGGACTTTACGAGCAGTACTTC. Amino acid sequence: CASSLAGTGLYEQYF. The J gene is TRBJ2-7, the V gene TRBV7-9; 8 nucleotides line up with TRBD1. The germline CDR1 and CDR2 sequences are SEHNR and FQNEAQ (reference sequence). Losses at the gene ends were 0 bases for V and 4 bases for J; bases not matched to a gene: 5. The CDR3 spans 15 residues. Looking up the rest from reference TRBV7-9 and TRBJ2-7 gives the full variable domain: DTGVSQNPRHKITKRGQNVTFRCDPISEHNRLYWYRQTLGQGPEFLTYFQNEAQLEKSRLLSDRFSAERPKGSFSTLEIQRTEQGDSAMYLCASSLAGTGLYEQYFGPGTRLTVT.

The chain couples TRBV7-2 to TRBJ2-7, with 11 bases aligning to TRBD2. In germline, CDR1 is SGHTA, CDR2 FQGNSA. J was trimmed by 6 bases and V by 8 bases; bases with no gene match: 6. The CDR3 has 13 residues. CDR3: CASGGLAGTEQYF. Written as DNA, the CDR3 is TGTGCCAGCGGAGGACTAGCGGGCACCGAGCAGTACTTC.

The rearrangement links TRBV10-1 to TRBJ2-2; D call uncertain. CDR1 is WNHNN, CDR2 SYGVQD, per germline (reference sequence). V lost 6 bases, J lost 4 bases, and 12 bases lay in between. This CDR3 region has 14 residues. For the CDR3, the DNA is TGCGCCAGCAGAGCTGCTTCAGGCACCGGGGAGCTGTTTTTT. Its translation is CASRAASGTGELFF.

The J gene is TRBJ1-2, the V gene TRBV10-3; D is ambiguous. CDR1 is ENHRY and CDR2 is SYGVKD in the germline V gene. The CDR3 covers 14 residues. Trimming removed 3 bases at V and 8 bases at J, with 16 bases between. CDR3 DNA: TGTGCCATCAGTGATTCAGAGCCCGACGACGGCTACACCTTC. Encoded protein: CAISDSEPDDGYTF.

This CDR3 reads CASSLDLTGGYF. The CDR3 bases are TGTGCCAGCAGCTTAGACTTGACAGGGGGGTATTTT. The V and J genes are TRBV11-2 and TRBJ2-3, with TRBD1 identical over 9 bases. Germline CDR1 SGHAT, CDR2 FQNNGV. V lost 0 bases, J lost 14 bases, and 3 bases stayed unmatched. The CDR3 loop spans 12 amino acids.

V and J are TRBV5-6 and TRBJ2-5; D is unclear. Germline values: CDR1 SGHDT, CDR2 YYEEEE. The CDR3 length is 12 residues. The V end lost 4 bases, the J end lost 4 bases, and 8 bases lay between the germline ends. CDR3: CASSPIGETQYF. The CDR3 DNA reads TGTGCCAGCAGCCCTATCGGAGAGACCCAGTACTTC.

This rearrangement joins TRBV5-1 to TRBJ2-3; the D is unclear. V shed 0 bases and J shed 5 bases, with 7 bases lying between them. CDR1 is SGHRS and CDR2 is YFSETQ in the germline V gene. This CDR3 spans 13 amino acids. The CDR3, as DNA: TGCGCCAGCAGCTTGGGTGTCGGAGATACGCAGTATTTT. It specifies CASSLGVGDTQYF.

The J gene is TRBJ1-5, the V gene TRBV10-3; 7 nucleotides line up with TRBD1. V lost 6 bases to trimming and J lost 4 bases; unmatched junction nucleotides: 9. Germline V gene sequence: CDR1 ENHRY, CDR2 SYGVKD. This CDR3 is built from 15 residues. CDR3 region: CAISQDGQVNQPQHF. The CDR3, as DNA: TGTGCCATCAGCCAAGACGGACAGGTGAATCAGCCCCAGCATTTT.

The rearrangement joins TRBV14 to TRBJ2-7, with no clear D. Trimming removed 1 base at V and 3 bases at J, with 4 bases between. Germline lookup yields CDR1 SGHDN and CDR2 FVKESK. The length of the CDR3 is 12 residues. CDR3 DNA sequence: TGTGCCAGCAGCCAAGCTGGCTACGAGCAGTACTTC. Amino acids: CASSQAGYEQYF.

V gene TRBV10-3 combines with J gene TRBJ1-4, with 9 bases identical to TRBD1. The length of the CDR3 is 13 residues. Per the germline V gene, CDR1 is ENHRY and CDR2 is SYGVKD. V lost 11 bases, J lost 8 bases, and 9 bases stayed unmatched. In DNA, the CDR3 is TGTGCCTCGAAACAGGGGGCTCGAGAAAAACTGTTTTTT. Its protein is CASKQGAREKLFF.

This chain connects TRBV5-1 to TRBJ2-1, with D unclear. This CDR3 contains 14 residues. Deletions cut 2 bases from V and 0 bases from J, with 6 bases between. Germline V gives CDR1 SGHRS, CDR2 YFSETQ. The CDR3 sequence is CASSLAGSYNEQFF. Written as DNA, the CDR3 is TGCGCCAGCAGCTTAGCCGGCTCCTACAATGAGCAGTTCTTC.

The V call is TRBV18, the J call TRBJ2-1, with D tentatively TRBD1 or TRBD2 (5 bases each). The V and J ends lost 0 bases and 5 bases respectively, with 8 bases between them. The germline CDR1 and CDR2 sequences are KGHSH and LQKENI. The CDR3 consists of 14 residues. CDR3 bases: TGTGCCAGCTCACCACCGGGACGGAACAATGAGCAGTTCTTC. This translates into CASSPPGRNNEQFF.

The chain couples TRBV7-2 to TRBJ1-4; 8 positions agree with TRBD1. The CDR3 runs 16 residues. From germline, CDR1 is SGHTA and CDR2 FQGNSA. The junction had 12 bases not matched to a gene; V was cut back by 5 bases and J by 7 bases. The CDR3 bases are TGTGCCAGCAGCCCCGCTCGAGCAGGGGGCTCTGAAAAACTGTTTTTT. Its translation is CASSPARAGGSEKLFF. The variable domain in full, with the rest retrieved from reference TRBV7-2 and TRBJ1-4, is GAGVSQSPSNKVTEKGKDVELRCDPISGHTALYWYRQSLGQGLEFLIYFQGNSAPDKSGLPSDRFSAERTGGSVSTLTIQRTQQEDSAVYLCASSPARAGGSEKLFFGSGTQLSVL.

V gene TRBV5-4 combines with J gene TRBJ2-1; 7 nucleotides align to TRBD2. With 2 bases clipped from V and 0 bases from J, the junction kept 8 bases outside the gene matches. This CDR3 has 17 amino acids. CDR1 is SGHNT, CDR2 YYREEE, per germline (reference sequence). The DNA of the CDR3 is TGTGCCAGCAGCTTCGGTTGGGGACTAAGCTCCTACAATGAGCAGTTCTTC. As protein: CASSFGWGLSSYNEQFF.

This chain links TRBV6-6 with TRBJ1-6, with 7 positions matching TRBD1. Germline-derived CDR1 and CDR2 are MNHNY and SVGAGI (reference sequence). The CDR3 extends over 13 amino acids. V lost 1 base and J lost 18; bases outside the gene matches: 9. The CDR3 here is CASSYFPDRAPHF. CDR3 sequence (DNA): TGTGCCAGCAGTTACTTCCCTGACAGGGCTCCCCACTTT.

The J gene is TRBJ2-5, the V gene TRBV28; 11 bases line up with TRBD2. CDR3 length equals 15 residues. V trimming: 5 bases; J trimming: 6 bases; junction bases outside the gene matches: 8. Germline values: CDR1 MDHEN, CDR2 SYDVKM. In DNA, the CDR3 is TGTGCCAGCAGTACCCCTAGCGGGAGGTTAAAGACCCAGTACTTC. This encodes CASSTPSGRLKTQYF. The whole variable domain, remainder taken from reference TRBV28 and TRBJ2-5, is DVKVTQSSRYLVKRTGEKVFLECVQDMDHENMFWYRQDPGLGLRLIYFSYDVKMKEKGDIPEGYSVSREKKERFSLILESASTNQTSMYLCASSTPSGRLKTQYFGPGTRLLVL.

This clone was seen only once. The chain uses TRBV5-4 and TRBJ2-2; D gene ambiguous. The CDR3 is 14 amino acids. The germline gives CDR1 SGHNT, CDR2 YYREEE (reference sequence). Trimming left V 0 bases short and J 2 bases short, with 5 bases between. Here the CDR3 reads CASSLAGNTGELFF. CDR3 DNA sequence: TGTGCCAGCAGCTTGGCCGGCAACACCGGGGAGCTGTTTTTT.

Here the CDR3 DNA reads TGTGCCAGCAGCTTAGCCAGAGCCCAAGAGACCCAGTACTTC. Translated: CASSLARAQETQYF. This sequence joins TRBV7-2 and TRBJ2-5; D is ambiguous. Germline V CDR1 and CDR2: SGHTA, FQGNSA. Trimming removed 0 bases from V and 1 base from J, with 6 bases in between. CDR3 length: 14 residues.

V gene TRBV5-1 combines with J gene TRBJ2-5; D gene ambiguous. With 4 bases removed from V and 1 base from J, the gap between germline ends came to 5 bases. The germline gives CDR1 SGHRS, CDR2 YFSETQ. CDR3 length: 12 amino acids. The DNA for the CDR3 is TGCGCCAGCAGCCACCCCCAAGAGACCCAGTACTTC. This encodes CASSHPQETQYF. Together with reference TRBV5-1 and TRBJ2-5, the CDR3 gives the full variable domain: KAGVTQTPRYLIKTRGQQVTLSCSPISGHRSVSWYQQTPGQGLQFLFEYFSETQRNKGNFPGRFSGRQFSNSRSEMNVSTLELGDSALYLCASSHPQETQYFGPGTRLLVL.

This clone appeared once. The chain links TRBV7-2 to TRBJ1-5; D perhaps matches TRBD1 (5 bases). V lost 2 bases and J lost 4, with 12 bases in between. The CDR3 is made up of 15 amino acids. The germline V gene encodes CDR1 SGHTA and CDR2 FQGNSA. CDR3 amino acids: CASSLFRDPNQPQHF. The CDR3 nucleotides read TGTGCCAGCAGCTTATTCAGGGATCCTAATCAGCCCCAGCATTTT.